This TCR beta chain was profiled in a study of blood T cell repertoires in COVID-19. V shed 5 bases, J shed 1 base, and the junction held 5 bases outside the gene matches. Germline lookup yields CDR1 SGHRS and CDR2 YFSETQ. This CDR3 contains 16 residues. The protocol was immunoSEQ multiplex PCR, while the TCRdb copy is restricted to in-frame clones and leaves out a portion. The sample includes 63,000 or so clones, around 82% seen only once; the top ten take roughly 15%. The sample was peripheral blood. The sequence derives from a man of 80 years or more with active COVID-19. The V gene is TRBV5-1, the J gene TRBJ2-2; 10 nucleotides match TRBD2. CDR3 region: CASSPGLAKNTGELFF. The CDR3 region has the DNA TGCGCCAGCAGTCCGGGACTAGCGAAGAACACCGGGGAGCTGTTTTTT.